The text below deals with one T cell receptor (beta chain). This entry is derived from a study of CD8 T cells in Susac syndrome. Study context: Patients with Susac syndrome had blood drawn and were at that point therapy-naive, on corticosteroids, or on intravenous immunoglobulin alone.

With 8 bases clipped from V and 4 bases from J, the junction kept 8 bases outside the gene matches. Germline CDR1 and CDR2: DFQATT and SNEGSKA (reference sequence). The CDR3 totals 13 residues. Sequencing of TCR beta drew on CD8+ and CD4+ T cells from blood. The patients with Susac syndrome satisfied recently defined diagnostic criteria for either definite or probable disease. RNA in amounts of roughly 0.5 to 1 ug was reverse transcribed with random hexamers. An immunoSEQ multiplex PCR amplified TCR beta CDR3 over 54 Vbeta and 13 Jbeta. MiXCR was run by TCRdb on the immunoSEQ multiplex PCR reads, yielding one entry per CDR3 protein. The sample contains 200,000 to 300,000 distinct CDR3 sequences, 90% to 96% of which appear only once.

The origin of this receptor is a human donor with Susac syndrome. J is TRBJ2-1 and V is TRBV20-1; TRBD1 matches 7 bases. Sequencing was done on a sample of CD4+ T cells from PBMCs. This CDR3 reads CSPGTVNYNEQFF. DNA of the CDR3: TGCAGTCCTGGGACAGTCAATTACAATGAGCAGTTCTTC.